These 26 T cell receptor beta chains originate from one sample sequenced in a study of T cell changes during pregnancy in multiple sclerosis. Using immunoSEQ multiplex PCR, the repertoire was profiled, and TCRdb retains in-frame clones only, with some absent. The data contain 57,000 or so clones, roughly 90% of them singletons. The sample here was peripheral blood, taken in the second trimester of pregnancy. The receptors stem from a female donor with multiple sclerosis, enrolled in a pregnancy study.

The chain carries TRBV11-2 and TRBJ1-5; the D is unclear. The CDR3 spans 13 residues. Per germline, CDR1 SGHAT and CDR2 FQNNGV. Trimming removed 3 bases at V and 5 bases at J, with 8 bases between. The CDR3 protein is CASSFQEDQPQHF. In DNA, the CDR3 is TGTGCCAGCAGCTTCCAGGAGGATCAGCCCCAGCATTTT.

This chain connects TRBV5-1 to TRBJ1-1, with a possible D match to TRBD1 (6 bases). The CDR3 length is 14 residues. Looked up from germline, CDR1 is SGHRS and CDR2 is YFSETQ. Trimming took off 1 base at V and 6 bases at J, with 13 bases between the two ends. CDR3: CASSLWEGVAEAFF. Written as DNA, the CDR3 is TGCGCCAGCAGCTTGTGGGAGGGGGTTGCTGAAGCTTTCTTT.

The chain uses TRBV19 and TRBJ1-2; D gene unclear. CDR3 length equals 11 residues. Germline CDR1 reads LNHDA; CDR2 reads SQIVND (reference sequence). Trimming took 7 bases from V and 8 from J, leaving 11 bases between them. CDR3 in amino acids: CASNTWAGYTF. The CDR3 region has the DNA TGTGCCAGTAATACCTGGGCCGGCTACACCTTC.

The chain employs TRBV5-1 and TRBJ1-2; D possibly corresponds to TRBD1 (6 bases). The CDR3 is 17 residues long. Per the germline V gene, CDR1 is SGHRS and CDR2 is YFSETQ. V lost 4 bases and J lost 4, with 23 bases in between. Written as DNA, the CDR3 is TGCGCCAGCAGCGTGGGCCCCGACAGGTTACCAAGCTATGGCTACACCTTC. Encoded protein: CASSVGPDRLPSYGYTF.

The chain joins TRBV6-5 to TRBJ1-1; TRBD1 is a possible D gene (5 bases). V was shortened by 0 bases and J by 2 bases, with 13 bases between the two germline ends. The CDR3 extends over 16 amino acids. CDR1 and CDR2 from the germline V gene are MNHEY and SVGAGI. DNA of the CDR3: TGTGCCAGCAGTTACTCCCTGGGGGGGGTTAACACTGAAGCTTTCTTT. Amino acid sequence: CASSYSLGGVNTEAFF.

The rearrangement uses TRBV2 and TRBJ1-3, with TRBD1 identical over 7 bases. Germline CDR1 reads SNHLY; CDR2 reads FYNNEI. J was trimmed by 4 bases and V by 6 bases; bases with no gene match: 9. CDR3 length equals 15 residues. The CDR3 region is CASRYTGEAGNTIYF. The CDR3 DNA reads TGTGCCAGCAGATATACAGGGGAGGCAGGAAACACCATATATTTT.

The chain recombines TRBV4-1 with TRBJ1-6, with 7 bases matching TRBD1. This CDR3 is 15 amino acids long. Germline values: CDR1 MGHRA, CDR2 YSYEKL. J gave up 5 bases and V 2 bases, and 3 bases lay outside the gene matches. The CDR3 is CASSQRDRDNSPLHF. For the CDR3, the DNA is TGCGCCAGCAGCCAAAGGGACAGAGATAATTCACCCCTCCACTTT.

In DNA, the CDR3 is TGCGCCAGCAGCTCGGGGACAGGGAATTCACCCCTCCACTTT. It is translated as CASSSGTGNSPLHF. This sequence joins TRBV5-1 and TRBJ1-6; TRBD1 matches at 9 bases. The CDR3 spans 14 residues. V gave up 3 bases and J gave up 7 bases; unmatched junction bases: 2. Germline V gene sequence: CDR1 SGHRS, CDR2 YFSETQ. Full variable domain (outside the CDR3, taken from reference TRBV5-1 and TRBJ1-6): KAGVTQTPRYLIKTRGQQVTLSCSPISGHRSVSWYQQTPGQGLQFLFEYFSETQRNKGNFPGRFSGRQFSNSRSEMNVSTLELGDSALYLCASSSGTGNSPLHFGNGTRLTVT.

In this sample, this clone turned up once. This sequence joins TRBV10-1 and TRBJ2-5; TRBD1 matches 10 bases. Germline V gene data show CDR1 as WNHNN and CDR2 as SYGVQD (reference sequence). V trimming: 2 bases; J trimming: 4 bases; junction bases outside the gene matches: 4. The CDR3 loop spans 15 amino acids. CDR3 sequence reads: CASSEGTGAGETQYF. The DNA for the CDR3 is TGCGCCAGCAGTGAGGGGACAGGGGCAGGAGAGACCCAGTACTTC.

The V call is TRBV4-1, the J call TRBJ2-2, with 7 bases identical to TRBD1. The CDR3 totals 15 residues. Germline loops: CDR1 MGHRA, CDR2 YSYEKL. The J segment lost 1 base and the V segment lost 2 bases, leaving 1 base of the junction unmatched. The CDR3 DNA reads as TGCGCCAGCAGCCAATACAGGGGGAACACCGGGGAGCTGTTTTTT. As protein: CASSQYRGNTGELFF.

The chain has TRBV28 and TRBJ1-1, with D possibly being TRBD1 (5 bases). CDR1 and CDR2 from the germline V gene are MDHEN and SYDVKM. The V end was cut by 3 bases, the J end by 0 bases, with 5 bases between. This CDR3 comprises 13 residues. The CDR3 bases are TGTGCCAGCAGTTTGGACATGAACACTGAAGCTTTCTTT. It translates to CASSLDMNTEAFF.

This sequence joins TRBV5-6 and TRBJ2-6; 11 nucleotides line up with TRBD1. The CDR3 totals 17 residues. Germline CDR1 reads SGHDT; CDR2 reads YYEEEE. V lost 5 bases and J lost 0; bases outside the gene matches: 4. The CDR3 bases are TGTGCCAGCAGTTCCGGGACAGGGGGCTCTGGGGCCAACGTCCTGACTTTC. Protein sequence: CASSSGTGGSGANVLTF.

In DNA form, the CDR3 reads TGTGCCAGCAGCCCCTCGGGACTGCCCTTAGAGACCCAGTACTTC. This encodes CASSPSGLPLETQYF. The chain uses TRBV9 and TRBJ2-5; maybe TRBD2 (6 bases). Trimming pared 4 bases from V and 4 bases from J, leaving 17 bases between. CDR1 and CDR2 (germline): SGDLS, YYNGEE. The CDR3 spans 15 residues.

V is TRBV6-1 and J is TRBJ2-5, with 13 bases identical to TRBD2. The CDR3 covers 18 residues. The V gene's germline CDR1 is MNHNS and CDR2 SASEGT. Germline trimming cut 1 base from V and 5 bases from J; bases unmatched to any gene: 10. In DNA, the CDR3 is TGTGCCAGCAGTGAAGGACTAGCGGGGGGCACGCTCATGGAGACCCAGTACTTC. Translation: CASSEGLAGGTLMETQYF.

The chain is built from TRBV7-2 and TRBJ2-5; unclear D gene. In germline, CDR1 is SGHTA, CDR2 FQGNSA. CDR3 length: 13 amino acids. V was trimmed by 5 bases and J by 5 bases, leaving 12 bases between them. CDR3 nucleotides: TGTGCCAGCAGCAACCCGGGTGAGGAGACCCAGTACTTC. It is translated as CASSNPGEETQYF.

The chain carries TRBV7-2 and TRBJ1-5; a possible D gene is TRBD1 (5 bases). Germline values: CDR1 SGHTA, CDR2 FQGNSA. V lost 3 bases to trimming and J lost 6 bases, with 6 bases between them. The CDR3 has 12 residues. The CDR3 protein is CASSFQGQPQHF. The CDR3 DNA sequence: TGTGCCAGCAGCTTTCAGGGTCAGCCCCAGCATTTT.

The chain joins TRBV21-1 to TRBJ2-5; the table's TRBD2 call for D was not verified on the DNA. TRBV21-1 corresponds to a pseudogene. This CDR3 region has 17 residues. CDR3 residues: CASSKSQLAGGRQTQYF. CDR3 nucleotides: TGTGCCAGCAGCAAATCCCAACTAGCGGGGGGGAGGCAGACCCAGTACTTC.

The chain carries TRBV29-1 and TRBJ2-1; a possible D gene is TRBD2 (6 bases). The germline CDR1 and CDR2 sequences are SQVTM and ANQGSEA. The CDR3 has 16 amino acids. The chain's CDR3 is CSYGGDTAAPYNEQFF. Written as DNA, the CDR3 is TGCAGTTACGGCGGGGATACCGCGGCCCCCTACAATGAGCAGTTCTTC.

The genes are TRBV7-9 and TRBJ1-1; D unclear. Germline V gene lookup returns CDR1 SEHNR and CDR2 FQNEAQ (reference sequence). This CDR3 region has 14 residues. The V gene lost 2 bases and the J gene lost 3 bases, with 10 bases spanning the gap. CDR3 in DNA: TGTGCCAGCAGCTTATACGAGGCTGACACTGAAGCTTTCTTT. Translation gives CASSLYEADTEAFF.

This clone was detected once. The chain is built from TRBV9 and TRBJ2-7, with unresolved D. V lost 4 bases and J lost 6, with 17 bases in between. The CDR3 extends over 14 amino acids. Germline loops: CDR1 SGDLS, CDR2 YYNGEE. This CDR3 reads CASSTLDSCCEQYF. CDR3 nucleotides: TGTGCCAGCAGCACGTTAGACTCCTGCTGCGAGCAGTACTTC.

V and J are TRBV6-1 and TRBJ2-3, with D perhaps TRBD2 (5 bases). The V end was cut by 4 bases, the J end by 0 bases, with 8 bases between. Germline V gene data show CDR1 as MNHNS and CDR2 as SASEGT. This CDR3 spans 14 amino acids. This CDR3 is CASSVSGSTDTQYF. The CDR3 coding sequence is TGTGCCAGCAGTGTCTCGGGGAGCACAGATACGCAGTATTTT.

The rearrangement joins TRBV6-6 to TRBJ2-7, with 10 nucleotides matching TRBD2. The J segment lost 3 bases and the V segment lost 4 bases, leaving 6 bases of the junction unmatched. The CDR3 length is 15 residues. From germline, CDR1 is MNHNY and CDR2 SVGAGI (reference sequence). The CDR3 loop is CASSSSGLAYYEQYF. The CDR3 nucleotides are TGTGCCAGCAGTTCCTCGGGACTAGCGTACTACGAGCAGTACTTC.

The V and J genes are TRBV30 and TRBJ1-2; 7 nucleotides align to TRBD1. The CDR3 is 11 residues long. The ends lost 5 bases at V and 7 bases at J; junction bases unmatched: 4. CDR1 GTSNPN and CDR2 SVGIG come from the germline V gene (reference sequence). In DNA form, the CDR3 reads TGTGCCTGGGACGACAGGGCTGGCTACACCTTC. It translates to CAWDDRAGYTF. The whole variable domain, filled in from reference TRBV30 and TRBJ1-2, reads SQTIHQWPATLVQPVGSPLSLECTVEGTSNPNLYWYRQAAGRGLQLLFYSVGIGQISSEVPQNLSASRPQDRQFILSSKKLLLSDSGFYLCAWDDRAGYTFGSGTRLTVV.

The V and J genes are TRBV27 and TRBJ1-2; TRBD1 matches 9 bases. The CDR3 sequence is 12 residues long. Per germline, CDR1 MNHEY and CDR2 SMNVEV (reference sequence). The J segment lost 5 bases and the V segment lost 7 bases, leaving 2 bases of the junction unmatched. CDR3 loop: CASKGQGYGYTF. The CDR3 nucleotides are TGTGCCAGCAAGGGACAGGGTTATGGCTACACCTTC.

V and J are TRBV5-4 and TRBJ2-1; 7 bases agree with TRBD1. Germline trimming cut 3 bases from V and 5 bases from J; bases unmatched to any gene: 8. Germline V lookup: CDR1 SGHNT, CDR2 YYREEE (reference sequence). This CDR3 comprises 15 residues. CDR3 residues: CASSYPGQSHNEQFF. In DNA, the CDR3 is TGTGCCAGCAGCTACCCGGGACAGTCCCACAATGAGCAGTTCTTC.

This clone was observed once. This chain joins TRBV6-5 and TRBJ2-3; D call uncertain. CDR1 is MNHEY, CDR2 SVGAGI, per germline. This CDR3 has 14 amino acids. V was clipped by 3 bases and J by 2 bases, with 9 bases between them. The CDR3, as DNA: TGTGCCAGCAGTTATTGGGCAGACACAGATACGCAGTATTTT. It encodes CASSYWADTDTQYF.